The 7 T cell receptor beta chains presented below share a single source sample, sequenced in a study. TCRdb passed the RT-PCR reads through MiXCR, listing each CDR3 protein once. Of about 680,000 distinct CDR3 sequences detected, 14% appear once; the ten largest clones hold 3.6%. Sequenced material: memory CD4+ T cells from blood. The receptor source for this set is a female donor in good health, serving as a healthy control.

J is TRBJ2-3 and V is TRBV30; maybe TRBD1 (6 bases). This CDR3 spans 13 amino acids. Trimming took 2 bases from V and 5 from J, leaving 11 bases between them. In germline, CDR1 is GTSNPN, CDR2 SVGIG (reference sequence). The CDR3 reads CAWSWQGIDTQYF. The CDR3, as DNA: TGTGCCTGGAGTTGGCAGGGGATAGATACGCAGTATTTT. Full variable domain (rest looked up from reference TRBV30 and TRBJ2-3): SQTIHQWPATLVQPVGSPLSLECTVEGTSNPNLYWYRQAAGRGLQLLFYSVGIGQISSEVPQNLSASRPQDRQFILSSKKLLLSDSGFYLCAWSWQGIDTQYFGPGTRLTVL.

This clonotype was counted a few times. V usage is TRBV20-1 and J usage is TRBJ2-5; TRBD2 matches 10 bases. Per the germline V gene, CDR1 is DFQATT and CDR2 is SNEGSKA (reference sequence). Trimming removed 5 bases from V and 1 base from J; junction bases left unmatched: 4. The CDR3 is 14 amino acids. For the CDR3, the DNA is TGCAGTGCTCTCCGGACTAGCGGCCAAGAGACCCAGTACTTC. This gives the protein CSALRTSGQETQYF.

This chain joins TRBV4-3 and TRBJ1-6; D ambiguous. Trimming cost V 2 bases and J 8 bases, with 7 bases left between them. The CDR3 sequence is 13 residues long. Germline V gene lookup returns CDR1 LGHNA and CDR2 YSLEER. CDR3 nucleotides: TGCGCCAGCAGCCAATTCGGGGATTCACCCCTCCACTTT. Translation: CASSQFGDSPLHF.

In its sample, this clonotype was seen a few times. The J gene is TRBJ1-5, the V gene TRBV10-3, with TRBD1 identical over 8 bases. V was pared by 2 bases and J by 4 bases, with 1 base of the junction left unmatched. Germline loops: CDR1 ENHRY, CDR2 SYGVKD. The CDR3 length is 14 residues. The CDR3: CAISEGQGNQPQHF. In nucleotides, the CDR3 is TGTGCCATCAGTGAGGGACAGGGAAATCAGCCCCAGCATTTT.

This chain joins TRBV7-2 and TRBJ2-3, with D uncertain. The V end was cut by 1 base, the J end by 4 bases, with 9 bases between. From germline, CDR1 is SGHTA and CDR2 FQGNSA. This CDR3 region has 14 residues. DNA of the CDR3: TGTGCCAGCAGCTTAGTGTTCGGGTCAGATACGCAGTATTTT. It specifies CASSLVFGSDTQYF. Filled out from reference TRBV7-2 and TRBJ2-3, the complete variable domain reads GAGVSQSPSNKVTEKGKDVELRCDPISGHTALYWYRQSLGQGLEFLIYFQGNSAPDKSGLPSDRFSAERTGGSVSTLTIQRTQQEDSAVYLCASSLVFGSDTQYFGPGTRLTVL.

This clonotype was seen many times. The chain couples TRBV7-2 to TRBJ2-1; the D gene is possibly TRBD2 (6 bases). The germline V and J ends were trimmed by 3 bases and 1 base, with 13 bases remaining between them. Germline V CDR1 and CDR2: SGHTA, FQGNSA. The CDR3 has 16 residues. CDR3 sequence: CASSFSGDPSYNEQFF. CDR3 sequence (DNA): TGTGCCAGCAGCTTTTCGGGAGATCCGTCCTACAATGAGCAGTTCTTC.

A few counts support this clonotype. J is TRBJ2-7 and V is TRBV7-2; 7 positions agree with TRBD2. Per the germline V gene, CDR1 is SGHTA and CDR2 is FQGNSA. This CDR3 spans 15 amino acids. V was pared by 3 bases and J by 3 bases, with 8 bases of the junction left unmatched. This CDR3 is CASSFNLAAYYEQYF. CDR3 DNA: TGTGCCAGCAGCTTTAATCTAGCGGCCTACTACGAGCAGTACTTC.